The sequence of this T cell receptor (beta chain) was determined in a study of blood T cells in healthy people across ages. Regarding the study as a whole: CMV status of donors was unknown, possibly confounding expanded clonotype changes. A greater number of naive CD4+ cells and higher diversity distinguished long-lived donors from aged donors.

Trimming removed 6 bases from V and 2 bases from J, with 11 bases in between. Germline assignment: CDR1 MNHEY and CDR2 SVGAGI. This CDR3 spans 13 amino acids. Comment on this clonotype: No antigen is known for it.

Primers used in a second PCR of about 7 to 12 cycles were a sample-barcoded 5' primer and a J-beta primer mix. Via MiXCR, TCRdb re-called the 5' RACE reads, giving one row per CDR3 protein. This table has about 830,000 distinct CDR3 sequences, roughly 64% appearing once. Sequenced: blood. The chain joins TRBV6-5 to TRBJ2-7, with D perhaps TRBD1 (5 bases). The clonotype originates from a man aged 25 to 40 in good health. Here the CDR3 reads CASRKTGTYEQYF. CDR3 DNA sequence: TGTGCCAGCAGGAAAACAGGAACCTACGAGCAGTACTTC.